This passage covers 31 T cell receptor beta chains from one sample sequenced in a study of cytomegalovirus exposure and HLA in healthy donors. Amplification used 60 Vbeta primers and 13 Jbeta primers. Sequencing used immunoSEQ multiplex PCR; TCRdb keeps in-frame clones, though not all of them. Of about 130,000 clones listed, about four fifths are singletons. Sequenced material: PBMCs. The receptor source for this set is a woman aged 40 to 55 in good health and CMV-seronegative.

This clone was seen a handful of times. This chain joins TRBV5-1 and TRBJ1-4; 9 nucleotides line up with TRBD1. The germline CDR1 and CDR2 sequences are SGHRS and YFSETQ. This CDR3 spans 15 amino acids. Unmatched junction bases numbered 3, after V lost 3 bases and J lost 3 bases. This CDR3 reads CASSSTGGPNEKLFF. The CDR3 bases are TGCGCCAGCAGCTCGACAGGGGGTCCTAATGAAAAACTGTTTTTT.

The V gene is TRBV5-6, the J gene TRBJ1-2; D may be TRBD1 (5 bases). The CDR3 runs 16 residues. Germline-derived CDR1 and CDR2 are SGHDT and YYEEEE. V lost 0 bases, J lost 2 bases, and 14 bases lay in between. The CDR3 sequence: CASSLAGGVKNYGYTF. CDR3 nucleotide sequence: TGTGCCAGCAGCTTGGCTGGGGGGGTGAAGAACTATGGCTACACCTTC.

The chain links TRBV7-8 to TRBJ2-5, with a possible D match to TRBD2 (5 bases). CDR3 length: 16 amino acids. Germline V gene lookup returns CDR1 SGHVS and CDR2 FQNEAQ. V lost 5 bases to trimming and J lost 4 bases, with 20 bases between them. DNA of the CDR3: TGTGCCAGCAGCCTACAAGCCAAGAGGGCGGTAGAGACCCAGTACTTC. Amino acid sequence: CASSLQAKRAVETQYF.

The chain links TRBV5-1 to TRBJ2-5, with TRBD2 matching 8 bases. V trimming: 6 bases; J trimming: 1 base; junction bases outside the gene matches: 5. The CDR3 has 14 amino acids. From germline, CDR1 is SGHRS and CDR2 YFSETQ. DNA for the CDR3: TGCGCCAGCATGGCTAGCGGGTCCCAAGAGACCCAGTACTTC. Amino acids: CASMASGSQETQYF.

The chain uses TRBV28 and TRBJ2-7; 9 bases map to TRBD1. Per the germline V gene, CDR1 is MDHEN and CDR2 is SYDVKM. The CDR3 consists of 15 residues. The junction had 9 bases not matched to a gene; V was cut back by 4 bases and J by 5 bases. The CDR3 DNA follows: TGTGCCAGCAGTTCAACAGGGGGCCTCTGGGACGAGCAGTACTTC. It specifies CASSSTGGLWDEQYF.

The gene calls are TRBV4-3 and TRBJ1-5; unclear D gene. Trimming left V 0 bases short and J 2 bases short, with 8 bases between. Germline V gives CDR1 LGHNA, CDR2 YSLEER. This CDR3 is built from 15 residues. The CDR3 reads CASSQEWGGNQPQHF. The CDR3, as DNA: TGCGCCAGCAGCCAAGAGTGGGGAGGCAATCAGCCCCAGCATTTT.

This CDR3 is CATSRDGGAYEQYF. As DNA, the CDR3 is TGTGCCACCAGCAGAGACGGGGGGGCCTACGAGCAGTACTTC. The chain has TRBV15 and TRBJ2-7; 8 bases map to TRBD2. Germline V gives CDR1 LNHNV, CDR2 YYDKDF (reference sequence). CDR3 length equals 14 residues. Trimming took 0 bases from V and 2 from J; bases not matched to a gene: 0. Full variable domain (remainder filled in from reference TRBV15 and TRBJ2-7): DAMVIQNPRYQVTQFGKPVTLSCSQTLNHNVMYWYQQKSSQAPKLLFHYYDKDFNNEADTPDNFQSRRPNTSFCFLDIRSPGLGDTAMYLCATSRDGGAYEQYFGPGTRLTVT.

The chain uses TRBV5-8 and TRBJ2-5; 9 nucleotides line up with TRBD1. The CDR3 has 15 amino acids. Trimming cost V 4 bases and J 5 bases; bases outside gene matches: 9. Germline V gene data show CDR1 as SGHTS and CDR2 as YDEGEE. The CDR3 sequence: CASSLGQGMRETQYF. Here the CDR3 DNA reads TGTGCCAGCAGCCTAGGACAGGGGATGAGGGAGACCCAGTACTTC.

The chain uses TRBV5-4 and TRBJ2-7; D is possibly TRBD1 (5 bases). The CDR3 has 13 amino acids. Trimming left V 5 bases short and J 7 bases short, with 16 bases between. Germline lookup yields CDR1 SGHNT and CDR2 YYREEE (reference sequence). CDR3 nucleotide sequence: TGTGCCAGCAGTTTTACAGGTACACGTGAGCAGTACTTC. Protein: CASSFTGTREQYF.

This chain connects TRBV13 to TRBJ1-1; TRBD1 aligns across 8 bases. The CDR3 runs 15 residues. Trimming at V came to 1 base and at J to 1 base, leaving 2 bases not matched to a gene. The germline V gene encodes CDR1 PRHDT and CDR2 FYEKMQ (reference sequence). CDR3 nucleotides: TGTGCCAGCAGCTTAGCTCAGGGGGCGAACACTGAAGCTTTCTTT. Translated: CASSLAQGANTEAFF.

The genes are TRBV13 and TRBJ2-1; 10 nucleotides match TRBD2. The CDR3 runs 14 residues. The germline gives CDR1 PRHDT, CDR2 FYEKMQ (reference sequence). The V and J ends lost 7 bases and 5 bases, in that order; junction bases with no gene match: 5. CDR3 in amino acids: CASIQRGGHNEQFF. For the CDR3, the DNA is TGTGCCAGCATCCAGCGGGGGGGCCACAATGAGCAGTTCTTC.

The V gene is TRBV11-2, the J gene TRBJ1-1; a possible D gene is TRBD1 (5 bases). The germline CDR1 and CDR2 sequences are SGHAT and FQNNGV. The CDR3 is 13 residues long. V gave up 5 bases and J gave up 1 base, with 8 bases separating them. Here the CDR3 DNA reads TGTGCCAGCAGCAAGGACACGAACACTGAAGCTTTCTTT. This sequence encodes CASSKDTNTEAFF.

V and J are TRBV7-9 and TRBJ2-5, with TRBD1 as a possible D gene (5 bases). Germline V gene lookup returns CDR1 SEHNR and CDR2 FQNEAQ (reference sequence). V lost 6 bases to trimming and J lost 1 base, with 12 bases between them. The CDR3 runs 14 residues. Here the CDR3 DNA reads TGTGCCAGCAGACTACAGGCGACCCAAGAGACCCAGTACTTC. Encoded protein: CASRLQATQETQYF.

The chain links TRBV10-2 to TRBJ2-1; 10 nucleotides agree with TRBD2. The V and J ends lost 6 bases and 9 bases, in that order; junction bases with no gene match: 5. The CDR3 totals 13 residues. Looked up from germline, CDR1 is WSHSY and CDR2 is SAAADI. Here the CDR3 reads CASSPGLAVEQFF. CDR3 nucleotides: TGCGCCAGCAGCCCAGGACTAGCGGTTGAGCAGTTCTTC.

This chain connects TRBV19 to TRBJ1-5; 11 bases are a match to TRBD1. Germline assignment: CDR1 LNHDA and CDR2 SQIVND (reference sequence). V was clipped by 6 bases and J by 6 bases; unmatched bases: 4. This CDR3 is built from 14 residues. The CDR3 reads CASSGTGGSQPQHF. The CDR3, as DNA: TGTGCCAGTAGCGGGACAGGGGGGAGTCAGCCCCAGCATTTT.

The rearrangement links TRBV28 to TRBJ2-5; perhaps TRBD2 as D (5 bases). Per germline, CDR1 MDHEN and CDR2 SYDVKM. Trimming removed 7 bases at V and 2 bases at J, with 14 bases between. The CDR3 has 14 amino acids. Written as DNA, the CDR3 is TGTGCCAGCAACTCAGCGGAGACACAAGAGACCCAGTACTTC. Its protein product is CASNSAETQETQYF.

This rearrangement joins TRBV28 to TRBJ2-3, with 8 bases that match TRBD1. Germline lookup yields CDR1 MDHEN and CDR2 SYDVKM. The CDR3 has 16 amino acids. V dropped 8 bases and J dropped 2; count of bases not matched to a gene: 12. The CDR3 nucleotides read TGTGCCAGCCCGCCCCACACAGGGGGGCCCACAGATACGCAGTATTTT. This codes for CASPPHTGGPTDTQYF. Complete variable domain (other parts from reference TRBV28 and TRBJ2-3): DVKVTQSSRYLVKRTGEKVFLECVQDMDHENMFWYRQDPGLGLRLIYFSYDVKMKEKGDIPEGYSVSREKKERFSLILESASTNQTSMYLCASPPHTGGPTDTQYFGPGTRLTVL.

The CDR3 region is CASSQDASSGGRTDTQYF. CDR3 coding DNA: TGTGCCAGCAGCCAAGACGCTTCTAGCGGGGGGCGGACAGATACGCAGTATTTT. The J gene is TRBJ2-3, the V gene TRBV4-2; 11 bases fit TRBD2. The CDR3 contains 18 residues. V shed 0 bases and J 3 bases; nucleotides not matched to a gene: 8. Germline lookup yields CDR1 LGHNA and CDR2 YNFKEQ.

The chain has TRBV4-1 and TRBJ2-7, with 8 bases matching TRBD2. J was trimmed by 2 bases and V by 3 bases; bases with no gene match: 3. The CDR3 runs to 14 residues. Germline V gene sequence: CDR1 MGHRA, CDR2 YSYEKL. CDR3 coding DNA: TGCGCCAGCAGCCATACCGGGAGGGCCTACGAGCAGTACTTC. Translated, it gives CASSHTGRAYEQYF.

The chain is built from TRBV4-3 and TRBJ1-2; TRBD1 matches at 8 bases. The junction had 10 bases not matched to a gene; V was cut back by 4 bases and J by 6 bases. The CDR3 runs 15 residues. In germline, CDR1 is LGHNA, CDR2 YSLEER. The CDR3 sequence is CASSPGQGNRDGYTF. The CDR3 DNA reads as TGCGCCAGCAGCCCAGGACAGGGAAATAGAGATGGCTACACCTTC.

The chain recombines TRBV6-1 with TRBJ2-7; D ambiguous. This CDR3 has 14 amino acids. Looked up from germline, CDR1 is MNHNS and CDR2 is SASEGT. V gave up 2 bases and J gave up 7 bases, with 15 bases separating them. CDR3 residues: CASSELGIIREQYF. In nucleotides, the CDR3 is TGTGCCAGCAGTGAACTAGGCATTATTAGGGAGCAGTACTTC.

The rearrangement uses TRBV19 and TRBJ2-2, with D unresolved. Germline V gene lookup returns CDR1 LNHDA and CDR2 SQIVND (reference sequence). V lost 9 bases, J lost 7 bases, and 18 bases lay in between. The length of the CDR3 is 14 residues. CDR3 DNA sequence: TGTGCCAGCCAGATAATAGCCGTTGGCGGGGAGCTGTTTTTT. It translates to CASQIIAVGGELFF.

The gene calls are TRBV4-3 and TRBJ1-2, with 10 bases fitting TRBD1. Per germline, CDR1 LGHNA and CDR2 YSLEER. The CDR3 contains 17 residues. The V gene end was trimmed by 0 bases and the J gene end by 2 bases; junction bases not matched to a gene: 6. CDR3 region: CASSQDRDRGPNYGYTF. The CDR3 DNA sequence: TGCGCCAGCAGCCAAGATCGTGACAGGGGGCCGAACTATGGCTACACCTTC.

V gene TRBV12-5 combines with J gene TRBJ1-1, with 7 nucleotides matching TRBD1. Germline CDR1 LGHNT, CDR2 FRNRAP. V shed 4 bases, J shed 1 base, and the junction held 6 bases outside the gene matches. The CDR3 extends over 15 amino acids. CDR3 protein: CASGWGQPTNTEAFF. The CDR3, as DNA: TGTGCTAGTGGTTGGGGACAGCCCACGAACACTGAAGCTTTCTTT.

The gene calls are TRBV6-6 and TRBJ1-6, with TRBD1 as a possible D gene (5 bases). V was clipped by 6 bases and J by 10 bases, with 16 bases between them. The CDR3 consists of 14 residues. The germline V gene has CDR1 MNHNY and CDR2 SVGAGI (reference sequence). CDR3 DNA sequence: TGTGCCAGCAGCGCTGGCGTGGGGGGATCACCCCTCCACTTT. It codes for CASSAGVGGSPLHF.

The chain joins TRBV19 to TRBJ2-5; possible D gene TRBD2, 6 bases. The J call may be incorrect, as the DNA end agrees better with TRBJ2-7. In germline, CDR1 is LNHDA, CDR2 SQIVND (reference sequence). This CDR3 has 13 residues. This CDR3 is CASSGTGRYEQYF. The CDR3 DNA sequence: TGTGCCAGTAGCGGGACTGGTCGGTACGAGCAGTACTTC.

The rearrangement links TRBV7-6 to TRBJ2-3, with D maybe TRBD1 (5 bases). This CDR3 has 15 residues. CDR1 and CDR2 (germline): SGHVS, FNYEAQ. Trimming took 3 bases from V and 3 from J, leaving 13 bases between them. CDR3 nucleotide sequence: TGTGCCAGCAGCTTCAAAGGGGTGCTAACAGATACGCAGTATTTT. Translating gives CASSFKGVLTDTQYF.

This clone appeared a few times. V is TRBV14 and J is TRBJ1-4, with 7 bases fitting TRBD1. The CDR3 length is 16 residues. The V gene end was trimmed by 6 bases and the J gene end by 0 bases; junction bases not matched to a gene: 7. The germline CDR1 and CDR2 sequences are SGHDN and FVKESK. CDR3 sequence: CASSVRQGATNEKLFF. CDR3 nucleotides: TGTGCCAGCAGTGTCCGACAGGGTGCAACTAATGAAAAACTGTTTTTT.

This chain connects TRBV28 to TRBJ2-1; 12 nucleotides line up with TRBD2. The CDR3 length is 17 residues. CDR1 is MDHEN and CDR2 is SYDVKM in the germline V gene. The V and J ends lost 2 bases and 4 bases, in that order; junction bases with no gene match: 6. CDR3 nucleotides: TGTGCCAGCAGTTTAGGTCTAGCGGGGGGGGGTTACAATGAGCAGTTCTTC. The encoded protein is CASSLGLAGGGYNEQFF.

This clone has only one observation. The chain joins TRBV28 to TRBJ2-1; D possibly corresponds to TRBD2 (5 bases). The V and J ends lost 6 bases and 3 bases respectively, with 15 bases between them. The CDR3 length is 15 residues. CDR1 and CDR2 (germline): MDHEN, SYDVKM. CDR3: CASRPPPGLYNEQFF. CDR3 coding DNA: TGTGCCAGCAGACCGCCCCCAGGACTCTACAATGAGCAGTTCTTC.

The chain employs TRBV18 and TRBJ1-3, with 8 bases lining up with TRBD1. The V gene's germline CDR1 is KGHSH and CDR2 LQKENI. The CDR3 contains 16 residues. V gave up 4 bases and J gave up 0 bases; unmatched junction bases: 5. The CDR3 DNA sequence: TGTGCCAGCTCACGTGGACAGGGAGGCTCTGGAAACACCATATATTTT. It translates to CASSRGQGGSGNTIYF.